This note documents a single T cell receptor (beta chain) sequence. The antigen it binds to is not known. There are no base qualities to consult, and no much larger clone falls within one base. These data belong to a study of shared clonotypes between healthy human individuals (dated by TCRdb to the early 2020s). In the study overall: The cohort included three men and a couple of women between 18 and 49 years of age. For each donor, CD4 naive and CD4 memory were each given three plates, CD8 naive was given two plates, and CD8 memory was given one plate. To increase sequencing depth and limit assay-specific biases, different laboratories used diverse techniques to prepare libraries and sequence TCR repertoires. Per donor, leukapheresis produced somewhere between about 0.94 and 10 billion PBMCs. To estimate repertoire size and how much clonotype sharing occurs between individuals, the study deeply sequenced the blood TCR repertoires of about five healthy adults. Study-wide findings and limitations: Compared with non-shared clonotypes, the clonotypes found in all four sorted-subset donors had higher generation probabilities. When several donors were compared, the shared fraction of clonotypes was about 5% for naive CD4, around 3.6% for naive CD8, more than 2% for memory CD4, and 0.4% for memory CD8. Pairwise subsampling indicated that sequencing depth was expected to affect the degree of clonotype sharing among donors. Estimated clonotype richness was generally larger for naive than for memory subsets. The genetic and exposure-history diversity represented was limited by the small number of donors. Even with the large sequencing depth, rarefaction of the sorted-subset datasets indicated that sequencing was incomplete. Sampling was limited to blood, and TCR repertoires in tissue likely differ from TCR repertoires in blood.

CD8 naive samples were CD45RO-negative cells positively selected for CCR7, giving a CD45RA+CCR7+ population that excluded TemRA cells. The donors were healthy, HIV-negative adults who had no recently reported acute infections or vaccinations. Only Caucasian adults living in Nashville, Tennessee, USA were represented among the donors. After blood collection by leukapheresis, PBMCs were isolated using Ficoll-Histopaque density gradient centrifugation and then cryopreserved in the vapor phase of liquid nitrogen. Analytical flow cytometry was used to check the purity and quantity of each magnetically sorted T cell population. From each sorted fraction, genomic DNA was isolated and quantified by UV absorbance on a Nanodrop 2000c. Using the deep immunoSEQ assay, multiplex PCR amplified TCR CDR3 regions from genomic DNA. Genomic DNA extracted from each cell subset was distributed evenly over all wells of several immunoSEQ 96-well plates, and each plate served as one replicate. Each replicate PCR for sorted subsets received 200 ng genomic DNA, equal to roughly 30,000 T cell genomes. Purified libraries were measured with a Qubit 3.0 fluorometer, size-checked on a Bioanalyzer 2100, and measured again with the KAPA Library Quantification kit. Each immunoSEQ 96-well plate was sequenced on its own single-read 150-cycle Illumina NextSeq 550 flow cell. From the authors' description of their analysis: Because the immunoSEQ output held only junctional sequences and lacked quality scores, the filtering could not match the filtering applied to full-length reads. Sequences were annotated with PyIR, a Python wrapper for IgBLAST v1.9, using IMGT germline references to assign V/J genes and CDR3. Reads were removed for weak V/J assignments (E-value above 1e-6), missing CDR3, stop codons, out-of-frame junctions, or ambiguous translated residues. A V3J clonotype was defined by an identical inferred V gene, J gene, and CDR3 amino acid sequence. Percentage overlap between repertoires was computed as shared unique clonotypes divided by the size of the smaller repertoire. RTK rarefaction, the Chao1 estimator, and Recon v2.1 estimates of unobserved clonotypes were used to assess repertoire richness. OLGA was used to compute generation probabilities for all TCRbeta clonotypes that the gDNA method yielded from a few donors. Imported from immuneACCESS, the table was reduced by TCRdb to in-frame sequences with V and J called. These copies leave out some clones; in studies compared against another copy, an unresolved V gene accounts for under half, and the cause of the remainder is not known. The V and J calls and clone size are taken from that table; D and trimming were inferred from the DNA. Counted in this sample were about 700,000 clones; 92% of them appeared once. Of the sample, 24% falls within the top ten clones.

CDR1 and CDR2, looked up from the germline V gene (reference sequence), are SEHNR and FQNEAQ. V sheds 3 bases and J sheds 4 bases, leaving 12 bases between their ends. The CDR3 covers 14 residues, taking in both the cysteine and the phenylalanine. CDR3 DNA only is kept here, 42 bases in frame from base 1. Specimen: naive CD8+ T cells sorted from blood. The cell subset or site label, as the study defines it: CD45RA+CCR7+. Rearrangement joined TRBV7-9 to TRBJ2-5, and TRBD1 may be the D gene, going by 5 matching bases. This sequence was found in a man between 25 and 39 years old in good health. The CDR3 region has the sequence CASSFSGFGETQYF. The DNA reads as follows: TGTGCCAGCAGCTTTTCAGGGTTTGGAGAGACCCAGTACTTC.